The present T cell receptor (beta chain) was sequenced within a study of blood T cell repertoires in COVID-19. For the study at large: Some COVID-19 samples were acute and others convalescent; all came from the United States, Italy and Spain. Sources were T cells, B-cell-depleted T cells, or PBMCs; the material itself was cDNA or gDNA.

Original methodology: From reference gene primer amplification, estimates of nucleated cell counts were derived. Measured with immunoSEQ multiplex PCR; TCRdb has only the in-frame clones, and not every one. That table gives V, J and clone size, and the DNA gave D and trimming. This sample yields around 50,000 clones, of which about three quarters are seen a single time; roughly 21% belongs to the top ten. The CDR3 extends over 15 amino acids. The germline gives CDR1 MGHRA, CDR2 YSYEKL. The V gene end was trimmed by 1 base and the J gene end by 5 bases; junction bases not matched to a gene: 6. The TCR originated in a human donor with active or convalescent COVID-19. The donor label of this sample is uncertain. The J gene is TRBJ2-5, the V gene TRBV4-1; TRBD1 agrees at 8 bases. What was sequenced was peripheral blood. The DNA of the CDR3 is TGCGCCAGCAGCCAAGCGGCAGGGGGCGCGGAGACCCAGTACTTC. This codes for CASSQAAGGAETQYF.